One sample yielded the 17 T cell receptor beta chains listed below, sequenced in a study of neurological immune-mediated disorders. TCRdb re-analysed the 5' RACE reads in MiXCR, keeping a single row per CDR3 protein. The data contain 77,000 or so distinct CDR3 sequences, roughly 9.9% of them singletons. The sequenced sample consisted of PBMCs. These TCRs come from a man between 50 and 59 years old in good health.

There are many counts of this clonotype. The V and J genes are TRBV7-6 and TRBJ2-5; no clear D. Germline assignment: CDR1 SGHVS and CDR2 FNYEAQ. The CDR3 covers 14 residues. V was clipped by 2 bases and J by 7 bases, with 14 bases between them. The CDR3 loop is CASSLNNSPGTQYF. CDR3 in DNA: TGTGCCAGCAGCTTAAATAATTCGCCCGGGACCCAGTACTTC.

This clonotype was seen repeatedly, ten times or more. The J gene is TRBJ1-1, the V gene TRBV29-1; D remains unclear. In germline, CDR1 is SQVTM, CDR2 ANQGSEA. The CDR3 extends over 13 amino acids. Trimming removed 4 bases from V and 1 base from J, with 10 bases in between. DNA for the CDR3: TGCAGCGTTGTGCGGGCGGCGAACACTGAAGCTTTCTTT. It codes for CSVVRAANTEAFF. Using reference TRBV29-1 and TRBJ1-1 for the parts outside the CDR3, the full variable domain is SAVISQKPSRDICQRGTSLTIQCQVDSQVTMMFWYRQQPGQSLTLIATANQGSEATYESGFVIDKFPISRPNLTFSTLTVSNMSPEDSSIYLCSVVRAANTEAFFGQGTRLTVV.

This clonotype was found many times. The rearrangement joins TRBV20-1 to TRBJ2-2; 15 bases map to TRBD2. The V segment lost 1 base and the J segment 4 bases; nucleotides outside the gene matches: 4. Germline CDR1 and CDR2: DFQATT and SNEGSKA (reference sequence). The CDR3 spans 17 residues. CDR3 nucleotide sequence: TGCAGTGCTAGAGGGGGACTAGCGGGAGGCTCCACCGGGGAGCTGTTTTTT. Its protein product is CSARGGLAGGSTGELFF.

In its sample, this clonotype was seen many times. V and J are TRBV11-2 and TRBJ2-3; 9 nucleotides line up with TRBD2. Germline values: CDR1 SGHAT, CDR2 FQNNGV. The CDR3 sequence is 16 residues long. J gave up 2 bases and V 1 base, and 4 bases lay outside the gene matches. This CDR3 is CASSLGAGGFTDTQYF. CDR3 bases: TGTGCCAGCAGCTTAGGAGCGGGGGGTTTCACAGATACGCAGTATTTT.

This clonotype has a count of ten or more. This chain joins TRBV12-3 or TRBV12-4 and TRBJ2-5; TRBD2 matches at 12 bases. This CDR3 contains 17 residues. V lost 6 bases and J lost 5; bases outside the gene matches: 13. This CDR3 is CASRNQLAGGRGETQYF. CDR3 sequence (DNA): TGTGCCAGCAGAAATCAACTAGCGGGGGGCCGGGGTGAGACCCAGTACTTC.

This rearrangement joins TRBV2 to TRBJ1-5, with D uncertain. This CDR3 has 16 amino acids. Germline loops: CDR1 SNHLY, CDR2 FYNNEI. V was pared by 0 bases and J by 7 bases, with 16 bases between. The CDR3 sequence: CASSEARGGLGQPQHF. The CDR3 DNA is TGTGCCAGCAGTGAAGCGCGAGGTGGGCTCGGGCAGCCCCAGCATTTT.

This clonotype was observed at least ten times. This chain links TRBV27 with TRBJ2-1; 12 positions match TRBD2. The CDR3 extends over 14 amino acids. V shed 5 bases and J 6 bases; nucleotides not matched to a gene: 2. Germline CDR1 and CDR2: MNHEY and SMNVEV (reference sequence). CDR3 coding DNA: TGTGCCAGCAGTATACTAGCGGGAGGCAATGAGCAGTTCTTC. Residues: CASSILAGGNEQFF.

The chain carries TRBV5-1 and TRBJ2-1; either TRBD1 or TRBD2 may fit D (6 bases each). Trimming left V 2 bases short and J 5 bases short, with 17 bases between. This CDR3 contains 16 residues. Germline CDR1 SGHRS, CDR2 YFSETQ. In nucleotides, the CDR3 is TGCGCCAGCAGCTTAAATGGCGGGACACTTCACAATGAGCAGTTCTTC. Its protein product is CASSLNGGTLHNEQFF.

This clonotype has ten or more counts. Here the CDR3 reads CASSPRTGYTF. The CDR3, as DNA: TGTGCCAGCAGTCCTAGGACTGGCTACACCTTC. The rearrangement uses TRBV6-6 and TRBJ1-2; D gene unclear. The germline V gene encodes CDR1 MNHNY and CDR2 SVGAGI (reference sequence). The CDR3 has 11 amino acids. V lost 5 bases and J lost 7, with 8 bases in between.

This clonotype was recorded at least ten times. V usage is TRBV12-3 or TRBV12-4 and J usage is TRBJ1-4; D possibly corresponds to TRBD1 (5 bases). The V end was cut by 8 bases, the J end by 8 bases, with 30 bases between. This CDR3 comprises 18 residues. The CDR3 nucleotides read TGTGCCAGCTGGGGGATGGGGATATCCGACAGAGGGAGCGAAAAACTGTTTTTT. Translation gives CASWGMGISDRGSEKLFF.

The table lists this clonotype with many counts. The rearrangement links TRBV27 to TRBJ1-1; D unclear. Per the germline V gene, CDR1 is MNHEY and CDR2 is SMNVEV (reference sequence). The V and J ends lost 2 bases and 7 bases respectively, with 8 bases between them. This CDR3 is built from 12 residues. CDR3 sequence: CASSLRGREAFF. In DNA, the CDR3 is TGTGCCAGCAGTTTACGTGGGCGTGAAGCTTTCTTT.

The table lists this clonotype with many counts. The V and J genes are TRBV5-6 and TRBJ2-1, with D perhaps TRBD1 (5 bases). Trimming removed 0 bases from V and 1 base from J, with 14 bases in between. The CDR3 has 17 residues. Per germline, CDR1 SGHDT and CDR2 YYEEEE. The CDR3 DNA sequence: TGTGCCAGCAGCTTGGTATTGTGGGGCGCGTCCTACAATGAGCAGTTCTTC. Its translation is CASSLVLWGASYNEQFF. Combining the CDR3 with reference TRBV5-6 and TRBJ2-1 gives the whole variable domain DAGVTQSPTHLIKTRGQQVTLRCSPKSGHDTVSWYQQALGQGPQFIFQYYEEEERQRGNFPDRFSGHQFPNYSSELNVNALLLGDSALYLCASSLVLWGASYNEQFFGPGTRLTVL.

This clonotype was found many times. The V and J genes are TRBV12-3 or TRBV12-4 and TRBJ2-7; D tentatively reads TRBD1 or TRBD2 (5 bases each). V was cut by 4 bases and J by 0 bases, with 13 bases left in between. The CDR3 is 15 amino acids. For the CDR3, the DNA is TGTGCCAGCAGTTCTAGGGACGGAGCCTCCTACGAGCAGTACTTC. Translating it yields CASSSRDGASYEQYF.

This clonotype came up many times. The chain has TRBV28 and TRBJ2-7; TRBD1 aligns across 11 bases. CDR1 and CDR2 (germline): MDHEN, SYDVKM. V lost 8 bases and J lost 1; bases outside the gene matches: 4. The CDR3 has 14 residues. CDR3 bases: TGTGCCAGCCATGGGACAGGGGGATCCTACGAGCAGTACTTC. Translating gives CASHGTGGSYEQYF.

This clonotype was found many times. The chain recombines TRBV12-3 or TRBV12-4 with TRBJ2-7; D unresolved. The CDR3 sequence is 13 residues long. Trimming shortened V by 2 bases and J by 5 bases, and 10 bases separated the two germline ends. Written as DNA, the CDR3 is TGTGCCAGCAGTTTAAGTACCACCCACGAGCAGTACTTC. It is translated as CASSLSTTHEQYF.

Ten or more counts support this clonotype. The rearrangement links TRBV12-3 or TRBV12-4 to TRBJ2-1, with TRBD1 matching over 9 bases. J lost 7 bases, V lost 6 bases, and 19 bases had no gene match. The CDR3 spans 18 residues. In DNA, the CDR3 is TGTGCCAGCAGAAAAGCGGCACAGGGGGCGCGAAAGGGGAATGAGCAGTTCTTC. As protein: CASRKAAQGARKGNEQFF.

This clonotype was detected a few times. The rearrangement uses TRBV7-2 and TRBJ2-5; 9 bases fit TRBD1. CDR3 length: 16 amino acids. The germline gives CDR1 SGHTA, CDR2 FQGNSA. V lost 3 bases and J lost 3; bases outside the gene matches: 8. The CDR3 sequence: CASSLVGQGTKETQYF. CDR3 bases: TGTGCCAGCAGCTTGGTCGGACAGGGGACGAAAGAGACCCAGTACTTC. Looking up the rest from reference TRBV7-2 and TRBJ2-5 gives the full variable domain: GAGVSQSPSNKVTEKGKDVELRCDPISGHTALYWYRQSLGQGLEFLIYFQGNSAPDKSGLPSDRFSAERTGGSVSTLTIQRTQQEDSAVYLCASSLVGQGTKETQYFGPGTRLLVL.